This passage covers 24 T cell receptor beta chains from one sample sequenced in a study of human T cells and chemical hapten exposure. Treatment noted: therapeutic diphenylcyclopropenone sensitization with weekly scalp DPC. Library preparation tagged each individual cDNA molecule with a unique molecular identifier. MiXCR, run by TCRdb on the reads, gives a single entry per CDR3 protein. The sample holds about 4,400 distinct CDR3 sequences; 45% to 50% are singletons and the top ten take under 4%. The sample was whole blood, taken before DPC sensitization or 2, 6, or about 24 weeks after (not recorded which). The source of these receptors is an adult with alopecia areata. Some clones in this sample may be carry-over from other donors' samples. This table probably holds off-target reads from a library built for another chain.

The sample holds a few counts of this clonotype. V usage is TRBV7-8 and J usage is TRBJ2-7; the D gene is possibly TRBD2 (7 bases). The CDR3 has 18 amino acids. Trimming pared 0 bases from V and 3 bases from J, leaving 21 bases between. Germline V gene sequence: CDR1 SGHVS, CDR2 FQNEAQ. The DNA for the CDR3 is TGTGCCAGCAGCTTAGCGCGTGCGGGGGCCACATCTTTCTACGAGCAGTACTTC. This sequence encodes CASSLARAGATSFYEQYF. The full variable domain, with the rest looked up from reference TRBV7-8 and TRBJ2-7, is GAGVSQSPRYKVAKRGQDVALRCDPISGHVSLFWYQQALGQGPEFLTYFQNEAQLDKSGLPSDRFFAERPEGSVSTLKIQRTQQEDSAVYLCASSLARAGATSFYEQYFGPGTRLTVT.

This chain links TRBV5-6 with TRBJ2-1; 8 bases agree with TRBD2. This CDR3 comprises 14 residues. V shed 9 bases and J 8 bases; nucleotides not matched to a gene: 13. CDR1 and CDR2 from the germline V gene are SGHDT and YYEEEE. The CDR3 nucleotides are TGTGCCACCCTTATACGGGGGGGCAGGCATGAGCAGTTCTTC. The encoded protein is CATLIRGGRHEQFF.

The gene calls are TRBV28 and TRBJ2-7; D ambiguous. V was pared by 5 bases and J by 3 bases, with 5 bases between. Per germline, CDR1 MDHEN and CDR2 SYDVKM. The CDR3 consists of 11 residues. The DNA of the CDR3 is TGTGCCAGCAGTGAGTACTACGAGCAGTACTTC. This translates into CASSEYYEQYF.

In this sample, this clonotype turned up once. The chain carries TRBV3-1 and TRBJ2-1; D gene uncertain. The CDR3 is 13 amino acids. Germline CDR1 reads LGHDT; CDR2 reads YNNKEL (reference sequence). Trimming pared 8 bases from V and 0 bases from J, leaving 8 bases between. The CDR3 is CASWSSSYNEQFF. CDR3 in DNA: TGTGCCAGCTGGAGTAGCTCCTACAATGAGCAGTTCTTC.

This clonotype turned up a few times. CDR3 DNA: TGTGCCAGTAGTCCTATAGCGGGGGACTCCTACAATGAGCAGTTCTTC. Translation gives CASSPIAGDSYNEQFF. The chain employs TRBV19 and TRBJ2-1; TRBD2 agrees at 9 bases. This CDR3 contains 16 residues. Germline V lookup: CDR1 LNHDA, CDR2 SQIVND (reference sequence). Trimming removed 5 bases from V and 0 bases from J; junction bases left unmatched: 5.

The J gene is TRBJ2-7, the V gene TRBV5-1, with TRBD2 matching 8 bases. This CDR3 is built from 17 residues. Per germline, CDR1 SGHRS and CDR2 YFSETQ. The junction had 14 bases not matched to a gene; V was cut back by 2 bases and J by 4 bases. CDR3 protein: CASSFASGSLPRYEQYF. CDR3 DNA: TGCGCCAGCAGCTTTGCTAGCGGGTCCCTTCCGAGGTACGAGCAGTACTTC. Together with reference TRBV5-1 and TRBJ2-7, the CDR3 gives the full variable domain: KAGVTQTPRYLIKTRGQQVTLSCSPISGHRSVSWYQQTPGQGLQFLFEYFSETQRNKGNFPGRFSGRQFSNSRSEMNVSTLELGDSALYLCASSFASGSLPRYEQYFGPGTRLTVT.

This chain joins TRBV28 and TRBJ2-7, with D perhaps given as TRBD1 or TRBD2 (5 bases each). The CDR3 is 13 amino acids. CDR1 and CDR2 (germline): MDHEN, SYDVKM. Trimming shortened V by 8 bases and J by 2 bases, and 13 bases separated the two germline ends. The CDR3 DNA sequence: TGTGCCAGCCTCCGGGACCTACCCTACGAGCAGTACTTC. As protein: CASLRDLPYEQYF.

The CDR3 region has the DNA TGTGCCAGCAGCCATCCCGAAGAGACCCAGTACTTC. This gives the protein CASSHPEETQYF. The rearrangement joins TRBV3-1 to TRBJ2-5, with D unclear. The ends were cut back, 3 bases at V and 3 bases at J, with 5 bases in the middle. This CDR3 has 12 residues. Germline V gene sequence: CDR1 LGHDT, CDR2 YNNKEL (reference sequence).

This clonotype was seen once. The rearrangement joins TRBV29-1 to TRBJ1-1; no definite D call. The germline V gene encodes CDR1 SQVTM and CDR2 ANQGSEA. The CDR3 spans 12 residues. V was trimmed by 7 bases and J by 1 base, leaving 10 bases between them. CDR3 DNA: TGCAGCGCTATAGACTCGAACACTGAAGCTTTCTTT. It encodes CSAIDSNTEAFF.

This clonotype appeared once. The chain combines TRBV7-6 with TRBJ2-7; 7 bases are a match to TRBD2. The germline V gene has CDR1 SGHVS and CDR2 FNYEAQ. V lost 6 bases, J lost 6 bases, and 8 bases stayed unmatched. The CDR3 loop spans 13 amino acids. In DNA form, the CDR3 reads TGTGCCAGCAGACCCGGGGGGAGCGCCGAGCAGTACTTC. It specifies CASRPGGSAEQYF.

This chain connects TRBV20-1 to TRBJ2-3; 11 bases agree with TRBD2. In germline, CDR1 is DFQATT, CDR2 SNEGSKA (reference sequence). The CDR3 sequence is 13 residues long. V dropped 6 bases and J dropped 5; count of bases not matched to a gene: 4. CDR3 loop: CSARLAGRDTQYF. The CDR3 DNA is TGCAGTGCCAGACTAGCGGGGAGAGATACGCAGTATTTT.

CDR3 sequence (DNA): TGTGCCAGCTCACCAGGCGGGCGGACCTCCTACGAGCAGTACTTC. It is translated as CASSPGGRTSYEQYF. V and J are TRBV18 and TRBJ2-7; D is perhaps TRBD2 (5 bases). This CDR3 comprises 15 residues. The ends were cut back, 2 bases at V and 0 bases at J, with 11 bases in the middle. Germline V gene data show CDR1 as KGHSH and CDR2 as LQKENI.

V is TRBV28 and J is TRBJ2-3, with D perhaps being TRBD1 or TRBD2 (5 bases each). Germline CDR1 is MDHEN and CDR2 is SYDVKM. CDR3 length: 13 residues. Trimming left V 11 bases short and J 4 bases short, with 16 bases between. CDR3 nucleotides: TGTGCCTGCAATGGAAGAGGGGCAGATACGCAGTATTTT. Encoded protein: CACNGRGADTQYF.

The gene calls are TRBV5-1 and TRBJ2-1, with no clear D. Trimming left V 4 bases short and J 2 bases short, with 13 bases between. CDR3 length equals 15 residues. CDR1 is SGHRS and CDR2 is YFSETQ in the germline V gene. The CDR3 DNA follows: TGCGCCAGCAGCCGCCAGGACGGGCCCTACAATGAGCAGTTCTTC. Translating it yields CASSRQDGPYNEQFF.

V usage is TRBV4-2 and J usage is TRBJ2-3, with D perhaps TRBD2 (6 bases). The CDR3 spans 18 residues. The V gene lost 4 bases and the J gene lost 2 bases, with 22 bases spanning the gap. Germline values: CDR1 LGHNA, CDR2 YNFKEQ. CDR3 sequence: CASSPQEYGGDSTDTQYF. CDR3 coding DNA: TGTGCCAGCAGCCCCCAGGAATATGGCGGGGACTCCACAGATACGCAGTATTTT.

The CDR3 is CASSPTRDRGPTGANVLTF. The CDR3 DNA reads as TGTGCCAGCAGTCCGACCCGGGACAGGGGGCCCACGGGGGCCAACGTCCTGACTTTC. The V gene is TRBV12-3 or TRBV12-4, the J gene TRBJ2-6; 12 bases are shared with TRBD1. With V trimmed by 5 bases and J by 4 bases, 12 bases remained unmatched. CDR3 length equals 19 residues.

This clonotype was found a few times. This rearrangement joins TRBV18 to TRBJ2-4; 9 bases line up with TRBD2. Germline CDR1 KGHSH, CDR2 LQKENI. J lost 15 bases, V lost 3 bases, and 9 bases had no gene match. The CDR3 covers 13 residues. The CDR3 DNA follows: TGTGCCAGCTCACCGCCGATAGCGGGAGTTATGTACTTC. Protein sequence: CASSPPIAGVMYF.

CDR3 DNA sequence: TGTGCCAGCAGTTTATATCGGGACCACACCGTATACGAGCAGTACTTC. This sequence encodes CASSLYRDHTVYEQYF. The V and J genes are TRBV28 and TRBJ2-7; either TRBD1 or TRBD2 may fit D (5 bases each). CDR3 size: 16 residues. V lost 1 base to trimming and J lost 4 bases, with 17 bases between them. The germline V gene encodes CDR1 MDHEN and CDR2 SYDVKM.

The chain is built from TRBV28 and TRBJ2-6; D is unclear. There are 15 residues in the CDR3. The germline gives CDR1 MDHEN, CDR2 SYDVKM. Between the trimmed V and J ends, which lost 7 bases and 2 bases, there was a span of 12 bases. CDR3 coding DNA: TGTGCCAGCATGCCGGGTATGGCTGGGGCCAACGTCCTGACTTTC. Its translation: CASMPGMAGANVLTF.

The V call is TRBV5-1, the J call TRBJ2-7, with TRBD1 as a possible D gene (5 bases). V lost 5 bases and J 0 bases, leaving 12 bases between the germline ends. Germline lookup yields CDR1 SGHRS and CDR2 YFSETQ. The CDR3 spans 14 residues. CDR3 sequence (DNA): TGCGCCAGCAGTCAGGGTCAAAGCTCCTACGAGCAGTACTTC. Its protein product is CASSQGQSSYEQYF.

The chain couples TRBV25-1 to TRBJ1-2; tentatively, D is TRBD1 (5 bases). V lost 7 bases, J lost 0 bases, and 15 bases lay in between. CDR3 length: 15 amino acids. CDR1 is MGHDK, CDR2 SYGVNS, per germline. The CDR3 DNA reads TGTGCCAGCAAGCCGGGGGGACTCTCTAACTATGGCTACACCTTC. It specifies CASKPGGLSNYGYTF.

The rearrangement links TRBV18 to TRBJ1-2; D is possibly TRBD1 (6 bases). From germline, CDR1 is KGHSH and CDR2 LQKENI. With 3 bases removed from V and 4 bases from J, the gap between germline ends came to 12 bases. This CDR3 region has 14 residues. CDR3 region: CASSPSRTAYGYTF. The CDR3 DNA follows: TGTGCCAGCTCACCTTCTAGGACAGCCTATGGCTACACCTTC.

This clonotype came up a few times. This chain joins TRBV3-1 and TRBJ2-7; 12 bases are a match to TRBD2. Germline values: CDR1 LGHDT, CDR2 YNNKEL (reference sequence). The CDR3 runs 20 residues. With V trimmed by 0 bases and J by 2 bases, 14 bases remained unmatched. The CDR3 sequence: CASSQDCPAEGLAGAYEQYF. As DNA, the CDR3 is TGTGCCAGCAGCCAAGATTGTCCAGCAGAGGGACTAGCGGGCGCCTACGAGCAGTACTTC.

This clonotype was seen only a few times. The chain employs TRBV28 and TRBJ2-2; TRBD2 is a possible D gene (6 bases). V lost 2 bases, J lost 7 bases, and 11 bases lay in between. The CDR3 sequence is 14 residues long. Germline CDR1 and CDR2: MDHEN and SYDVKM. CDR3 in amino acids: CASSLAGFGGELFF. Here the CDR3 DNA reads TGTGCCAGCAGTTTAGCGGGGTTTGGCGGGGAGCTGTTTTTT.